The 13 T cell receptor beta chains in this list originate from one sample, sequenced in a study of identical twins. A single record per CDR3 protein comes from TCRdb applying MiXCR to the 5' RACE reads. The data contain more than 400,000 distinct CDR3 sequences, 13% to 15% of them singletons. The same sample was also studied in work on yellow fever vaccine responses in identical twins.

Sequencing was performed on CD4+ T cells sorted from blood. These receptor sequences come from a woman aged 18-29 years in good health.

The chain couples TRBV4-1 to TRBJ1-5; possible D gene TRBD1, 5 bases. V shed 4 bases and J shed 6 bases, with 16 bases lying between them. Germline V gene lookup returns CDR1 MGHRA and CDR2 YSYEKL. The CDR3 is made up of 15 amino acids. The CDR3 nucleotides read TGCGCCAGCAGCCTCAAGGATGGCGGGACTCAGCCCCAGCATTTT. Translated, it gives CASSLKDGGTQPQHF.

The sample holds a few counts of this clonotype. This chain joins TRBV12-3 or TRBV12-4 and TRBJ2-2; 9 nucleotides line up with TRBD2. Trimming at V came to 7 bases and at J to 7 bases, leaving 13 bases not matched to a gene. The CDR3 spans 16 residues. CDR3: CASKNPSGGPSGELFF. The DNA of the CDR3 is TGTGCCAGCAAAAACCCCAGCGGGGGGCCTAGCGGGGAGCTGTTTTTT.

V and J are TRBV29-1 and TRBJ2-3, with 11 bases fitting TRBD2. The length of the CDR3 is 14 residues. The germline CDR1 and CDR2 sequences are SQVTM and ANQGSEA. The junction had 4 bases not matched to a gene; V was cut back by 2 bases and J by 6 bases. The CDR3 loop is CSVETSGRRDTQYF. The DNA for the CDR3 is TGCAGCGTTGAAACTAGCGGGAGAAGGGATACGCAGTATTTT.

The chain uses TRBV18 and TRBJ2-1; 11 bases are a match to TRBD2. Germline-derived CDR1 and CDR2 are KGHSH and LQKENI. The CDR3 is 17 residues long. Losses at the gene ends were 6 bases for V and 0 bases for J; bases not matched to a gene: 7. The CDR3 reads CASSPGLAASSYNEQFF. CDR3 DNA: TGTGCCAGCTCGCCGGGACTAGCGGCTAGCTCCTACAATGAGCAGTTCTTC.

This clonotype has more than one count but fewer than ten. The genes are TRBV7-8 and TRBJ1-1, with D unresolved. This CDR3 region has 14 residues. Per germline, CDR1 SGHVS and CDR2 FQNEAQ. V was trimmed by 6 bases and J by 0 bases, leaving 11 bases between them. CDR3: CASRFSTMNTEAFF. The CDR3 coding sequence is TGTGCCAGCAGATTCAGCACCATGAACACTGAAGCTTTCTTT.

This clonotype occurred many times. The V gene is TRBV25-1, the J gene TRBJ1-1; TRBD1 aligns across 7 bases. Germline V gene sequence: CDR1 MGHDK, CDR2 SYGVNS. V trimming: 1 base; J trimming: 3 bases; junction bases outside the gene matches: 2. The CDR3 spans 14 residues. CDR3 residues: CASSESGGHTEAFF. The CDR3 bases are TGTGCCAGCAGTGAATCAGGGGGGCACACTGAAGCTTTCTTT. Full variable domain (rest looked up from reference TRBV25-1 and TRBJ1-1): EADIYQTPRYLVIGTGKKITLECSQTMGHDKMYWYQQDPGMELHLIHYSYGVNSTEKGDLSSESTVSRIRTEHFPLTLESARPSHTSQYLCASSESGGHTEAFFGQGTRLTVV.

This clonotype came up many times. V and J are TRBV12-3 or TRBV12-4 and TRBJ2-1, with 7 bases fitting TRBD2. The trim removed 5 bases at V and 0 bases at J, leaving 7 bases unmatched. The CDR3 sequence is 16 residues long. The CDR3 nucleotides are TGTGCCAGCAGTCCCATAGCGGGCCCCTCCTACAATGAGCAGTTCTTC. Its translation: CASSPIAGPSYNEQFF.

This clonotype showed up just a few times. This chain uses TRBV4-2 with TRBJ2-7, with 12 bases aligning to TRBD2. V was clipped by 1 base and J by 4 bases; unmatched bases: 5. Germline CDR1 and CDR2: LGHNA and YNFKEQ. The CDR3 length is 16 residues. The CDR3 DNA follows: TGTGCCAGCAGCCAAGGACTAGCGGGAGCTCAATACGAGCAGTACTTC. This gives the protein CASSQGLAGAQYEQYF.

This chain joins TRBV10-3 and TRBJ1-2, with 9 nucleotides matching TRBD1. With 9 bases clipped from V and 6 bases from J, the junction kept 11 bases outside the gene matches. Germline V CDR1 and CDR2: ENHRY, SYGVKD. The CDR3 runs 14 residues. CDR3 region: CAIGAGGTGHGYTF. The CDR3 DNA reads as TGTGCCATAGGAGCCGGTGGGACAGGGCATGGCTACACCTTC.

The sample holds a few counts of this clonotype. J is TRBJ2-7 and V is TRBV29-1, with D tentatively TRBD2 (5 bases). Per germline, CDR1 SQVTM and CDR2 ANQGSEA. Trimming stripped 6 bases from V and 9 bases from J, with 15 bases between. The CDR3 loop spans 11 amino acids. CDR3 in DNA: TGCAGCGTCGAACGGAGCGGAGGGCAGTACTTC. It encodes CSVERSGGQYF.

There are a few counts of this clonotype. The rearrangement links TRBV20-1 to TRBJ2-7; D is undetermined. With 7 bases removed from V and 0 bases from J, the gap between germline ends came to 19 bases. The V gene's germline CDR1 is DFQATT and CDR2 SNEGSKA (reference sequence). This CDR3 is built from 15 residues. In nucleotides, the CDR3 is TGCAGTGACAGACGTCAGCGCACGTGCTCCTACGAGCAGTACGTC. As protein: CSDRRQRTCSYEQYV.

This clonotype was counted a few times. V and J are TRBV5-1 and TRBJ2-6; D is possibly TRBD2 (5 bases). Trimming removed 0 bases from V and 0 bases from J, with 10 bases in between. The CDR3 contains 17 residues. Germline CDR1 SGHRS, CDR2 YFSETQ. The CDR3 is CASSLAAGISGANVLTF. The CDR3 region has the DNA TGCGCCAGCAGCTTGGCCGCCGGGATCTCTGGGGCCAACGTCCTGACTTTC.

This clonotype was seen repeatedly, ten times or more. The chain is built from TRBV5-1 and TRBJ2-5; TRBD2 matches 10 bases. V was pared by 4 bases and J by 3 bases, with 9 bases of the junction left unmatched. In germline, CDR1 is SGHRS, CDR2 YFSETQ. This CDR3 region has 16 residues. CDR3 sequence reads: CASSTLAGVNKETQYF. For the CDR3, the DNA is TGCGCCAGCAGCACCCTAGCGGGAGTCAATAAAGAGACCCAGTACTTC.